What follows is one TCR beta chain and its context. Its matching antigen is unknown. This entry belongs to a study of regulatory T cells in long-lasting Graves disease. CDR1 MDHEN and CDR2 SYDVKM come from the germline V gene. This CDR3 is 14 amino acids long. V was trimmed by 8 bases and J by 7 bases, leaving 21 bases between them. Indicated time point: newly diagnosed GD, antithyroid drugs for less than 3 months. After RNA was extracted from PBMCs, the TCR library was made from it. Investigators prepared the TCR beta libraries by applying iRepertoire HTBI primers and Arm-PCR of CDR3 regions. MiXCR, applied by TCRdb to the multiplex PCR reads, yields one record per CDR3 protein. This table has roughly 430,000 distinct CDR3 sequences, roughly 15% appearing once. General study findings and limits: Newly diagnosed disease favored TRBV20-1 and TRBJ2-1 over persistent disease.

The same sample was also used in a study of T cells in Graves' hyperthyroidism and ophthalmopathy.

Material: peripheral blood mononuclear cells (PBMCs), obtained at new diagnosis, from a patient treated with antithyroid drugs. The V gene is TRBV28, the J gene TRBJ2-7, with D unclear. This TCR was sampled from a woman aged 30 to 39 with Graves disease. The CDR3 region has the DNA TGTGCCAGCCAACCGACTGGCTCCTACAATGAGCAGTACTTC. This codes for CASQPTGSYNEQYF.